This T cell receptor (beta chain) was recorded in a study of blood T cells in healthy people across ages. Study-wide background: When template switching was applied, about one barcoded beta molecule was captured per two T cells.

Study-wide points: Any changes in expanded clonotypes were possibly confounded, as donor CMV status remained unknown. A strong correlation was seen between TCR beta diversity and naive T cell percentage.

The use of a sample-barcoded 5' primer and a J-beta primer mix characterized a second PCR of about 7 to 12 cycles. Each of the cDNA molecules was tagged by a template-switch adaptor with 12 random nucleotides. TCRdb itself ran the 5' RACE reads through MiXCR, one entry per CDR3 protein. This sample yields about 380,000 distinct CDR3 sequences, of which approximately 51% are seen a single time; roughly 51% belongs to the top ten. Per the germline V gene, CDR1 is KGHDR and CDR2 is SFDVKD. The CDR3 contains 16 residues. The V and J ends lost 0 bases and 0 bases respectively, with 8 bases between them. This clonotype was counted between two and nine times. The antigen remains undetermined.

The genes are TRBV24-1 and TRBJ2-1; D ambiguous. This clonotype was obtained from a man in his 60s in good health. Material for sequencing was blood. The CDR3 nucleotides are TGTGCCACCAGTGATTTGCCGGCGAGCTCCTACAATGAGCAGTTCTTC. As protein: CATSDLPASSYNEQFF.